A single sample is the source of the 2 T cell receptor beta chains below, sequenced in a study of glioma-infiltrating T cells. Using RNA template, CDR3s of TCR alpha and beta were amplified with iRepertoire arm-PCR. TCRdb recomputed calls from the multiplex PCR reads with MiXCR, one row per CDR3 protein. This table has under 200,000 distinct CDR3 sequences, about 31% appearing once. Sequenced input: glioma tissue, nonneoplastic brain tissue, or PBMCs (not recorded which). These receptors came from a human donor with low-grade glioma or glioblastoma, undergoing nonglioma brain surgery, or in good health (not recorded which).

The table lists this clonotype with many counts. The chain has TRBV4-1 and TRBJ1-5; 7 nucleotides line up with TRBD1. Germline V CDR1 and CDR2: MGHRA, YSYEKL. The CDR3 is made up of 18 amino acids. J lost 1 base, V lost 1 base, and 10 bases had no gene match. The DNA for the CDR3 is TGCGCCAGCAGCCAAGGGCGGACAGGTAACTTCAGCAATCAGCCCCAGCATTTT. Protein product: CASSQGRTGNFSNQPQHF.

In regard to this clonotype: A much larger clone is a single base away; this may be a read error. The chain links TRBV20-1 to TRBJ1-1, with D uncertain. Germline loops: CDR1 DFQATT, CDR2 SNEGSKA (reference sequence). The V gene lost 5 bases and the J gene lost 6 bases, with 16 bases spanning the gap. This CDR3 is 13 amino acids long. CDR3 in DNA: TGCAGTGCTTTGACCGAGAGCGACGCTGAAGCTTTCTTT. This codes for CSALTESDAEAFF.